What follows are 18 T cell receptor beta chains derived from one specimen sequenced in a study of tumor and adjacent non-tumor tissue in lung cancer. No cell sorting was done before RNA was extracted from the tissue. Distant lung tissue was collected more than 3 cm away from the tumor edge. Three rounds of nested PCR, following a modified ARM-PCR protocol, produced the TCRbeta library. From the multiplex PCR reads, TCRdb called clonotypes with MiXCR, one entry per CDR3 protein. The sample records 50,000 to 70,000 distinct CDR3 sequences, around two thirds being singletons. The material sequenced was distant non-tumor lung tissue. Receptor source: a man between 65 and 80 years old with non-small cell lung cancer.

Worth noting for this clonotype: One junction end disagrees with the germline gene, perhaps due to a read error. The chain combines TRBV11-1 with TRBJ2-1; 13 bases fit TRBD2. This CDR3 is 19 amino acids long. CDR1 SGHAT and CDR2 FQDESV come from the germline V gene (reference sequence). CDR3: CASSLRGLAGRGLYNEQFF. CDR3 DNA: TGTGCTAGCAGCTTAAGGGGACTAGCGGGAAGGGGACTTTACAATGAGCAGTTCTTC.

In regard to this clonotype: The CDR3 does not close with the conserved phenylalanine or tryptophan, likely indicating a read error. The limits of the CDR3 on the DNA are not certain, so only TCRdb's listed CDR3 is given. The V and J genes are TRBV6-6 and TRBJ2-1; TRBD2, as called in the table, went unchecked against the DNA. Looked up from germline, CDR1 is MNHNY and CDR2 is SVGAGI (reference sequence). The CDR3 comprises 14 residues, both ends counted. The CDR3 protein is CASSFSSGRAFWFS.

A note on this clonotype: One junction end disagrees with the germline gene, perhaps due to a read error. The chain employs TRBV20-1 and TRBJ1-1, with 7 nucleotides matching TRBD1. Looked up from germline, CDR1 is DFQATT and CDR2 is SNEGSKA (reference sequence). CDR3 length: 14 amino acids. In nucleotides, the CDR3 is TGCAGTGCTAGAAAGCAACAGGGGAACACTGAAGTTTTCTTT. Translating it yields CSARKQQGNTEVFF.

This clonotype was picked up a small number of times. A read error may explain this, as a much larger clone is one base away. The gene calls are TRBV6-5 and TRBJ2-3, with D tentatively TRBD1 or TRBD2 (6 bases each). Germline CDR1 and CDR2: MNHEY and SVGAGI. The CDR3 runs to 15 residues. V was pared by 6 bases and J by 0 bases, with 13 bases between. The CDR3 DNA is TGTGCCAGCAGAAAGGGGGGCTACAGCACAGATACGCAGTATTTT. This sequence encodes CASRKGGYSTDTQYF.

This clonotype was recorded once. A read error is possible here, since a much larger clone lies one base away. The CDR3 DNA follows: TGTGCCAGCAGTAACCCCCCGGACAAACTACTTAGCAATCAGCCCCAGCATTTT. Its protein product is CASSNPPDKLLSNQPQHF. V is TRBV6-6 and J is TRBJ1-5; a weak D match, TRBD1 (5 bases). The CDR3 runs 18 residues. Trimming pared 5 bases from V and 0 bases from J, leaving 20 bases between. Germline CDR1 is MNHNY and CDR2 is SVGAGI (reference sequence).

Comments on this clonotype: The final CDR3 position lacks the conserved phenylalanine or tryptophan, pointing to a likely read error. The gene calls are TRBV11-2 and TRBJ1-1, with D possibly matching TRBD1 (6 bases). The length of the CDR3 is 15 residues. CDR1 SGHAT and CDR2 FQNNGV come from the germline V gene. Here the CDR3 reads CACSFRDIGTTEAFS. The CDR3 nucleotides read TGTGCCTGCAGCTTCCGGGACATTGGGACCACTGAAGCTTTCTCT.

About this clonotype: The CDR3 does not end in the conserved phenylalanine or tryptophan, so this is likely a read error. The chain recombines TRBV11-3 with TRBJ2-1; 10 bases are a match to TRBD2. The CDR3 length is 15 residues. The germline CDR1 and CDR2 sequences are SGHNT and YENEEA. CDR3 sequence: CVSSLLAGVNNEQFL. The CDR3 DNA is TGTGTTAGCAGCCTTCTAGCGGGGGTTAACAATGAGCAGTTCTTG.

This clonotype has a handful of counts. The germline gene is not matched at one end of the junction; a read error may be the cause. The J gene is TRBJ2-3, the V gene TRBV5-1; D is possibly TRBD2 (6 bases). Per germline, CDR1 SGHRS and CDR2 YFSETQ. The CDR3 totals 15 residues. DNA of the CDR3: TGCGCCTGCAGCTTGGAGGGCAGATCCACAGATACGCAGTATTTT. Translating gives CACSLEGRSTDTQYF.

This rearrangement joins TRBV14 to TRBJ2-1; 12 bases line up with TRBD2. The CDR3 is 16 amino acids. CDR1 is SGHDN and CDR2 is FVKESK in the germline V gene. Germline trimming cut 4 bases from V and 7 bases from J; bases unmatched to any gene: 8. The CDR3 DNA is TGTGCCAGCAGCCCGAGGACTAGCGGGATAGAGAATGAGCAGTTCTTC. It encodes CASSPRTSGIENEQFF.

To note about this clonotype: The junction and the germline gene differ at one end; a read error may be behind it. The chain joins TRBV12-3 or TRBV12-4 to TRBJ1-1, with unresolved D. The CDR3 consists of 13 residues. The CDR3 sequence: CVSSQASGFTTFF. CDR3 DNA sequence: TGTGTCAGCAGTCAGGCTTCGGGGTTTACGACTTTCTTT.

This chain links TRBV6-6 with TRBJ1-5; TRBD1 aligns across 9 bases. The CDR3 consists of 15 residues. CDR1 and CDR2 (germline): MNHNY, SVGAGI (reference sequence). Unmatched junction bases numbered 6, after V lost 5 bases and J lost 4 bases. Here the CDR3 reads CASSHRDRANQPQHF. Here the CDR3 DNA reads TGTGCCAGCAGTCACAGGGACAGGGCTAATCAGCCCCAGCATTTT.

Remarks on this clonotype: A much larger clonotype is one base distant, so this may be a read error. The chain is built from TRBV5-6 and TRBJ2-7; TRBD1 matches at 8 bases. The CDR3 loop spans 14 amino acids. CDR1 and CDR2 from the germline V gene are SGHDT and YYEEEE. CDR3 nucleotides: TGTGCCAGCAGCTCGGGACAGGTAGGGTACGAGCAGAACTTC. The encoded protein is CASSSGQVGYEQNF.

Regarding this clonotype: This is likely a read error, given that the CDR3 carries no conserved phenylalanine or tryptophan at its end. This chain joins TRBV10-3 and TRBJ2-5; 8 bases align to TRBD2. The germline V gene encodes CDR1 ENHRY and CDR2 SYGVKD. The V gene end was trimmed by 4 bases and the J gene end by 6 bases; junction bases not matched to a gene: 10. The CDR3 contains 15 residues. CDR3 coding DNA: TGTGCCATCAGTGCCCCAACGGGAGGGCCTCAGACCCAGTACCTT. This translates into CAISAPTGGPQTQYL.

This clonotype was detected only a few times. The chain uses TRBV6-6 and TRBJ2-5; 8 bases map to TRBD1. Germline trimming cut 5 bases from V and 0 bases from J; bases unmatched to any gene: 5. This CDR3 comprises 15 residues. The germline V gene has CDR1 MNHNY and CDR2 SVGAGI (reference sequence). CDR3 coding DNA: TGTGCCAGCAGTCCCGGACAGGGACACCAAGAGACCCAGTACTTC. It translates to CASSPGQGHQETQYF.

For the CDR3, the DNA is TGCAGTGCTGAGGGGGACCTGTCACAGCCCCAGCATTTT. It translates to CSAEGDLSQPQHF. This chain connects TRBV20-1 to TRBJ1-5; tentative D call: TRBD1 (6 bases). Germline V gene sequence: CDR1 DFQATT, CDR2 SNEGSKA (reference sequence). V was cut by 5 bases and J by 7 bases, with 15 bases left in between. The CDR3 spans 13 residues.

A word on this clonotype: A much larger clone lies a single base off, so this may be a read error. V is TRBV20-1 and J is TRBJ2-1; possibly TRBD2 for D (6 bases). The length of the CDR3 is 13 residues. Trimming shortened V by 7 bases and J by 3 bases, and 13 bases separated the two germline ends. Germline CDR1 is DFQATT and CDR2 is SNEGSKA (reference sequence). DNA of the CDR3: TGCAGTGTTAGCCGGGACTTCTACAATGAGCAGTTCTTC. Translated: CSVSRDFYNEQFF.

A note on this clonotype: The conserved phenylalanine or tryptophan normally closing the CDR3 is absent here, so this likely arose from a read error. The chain is built from TRBV7-9 and TRBJ1-4; weak D call: TRBD1 (6 bases). With 5 bases removed from V and 8 bases from J, the gap between germline ends came to 15 bases. The germline CDR1 and CDR2 sequences are SEHNR and FQNEAQ (reference sequence). The CDR3 contains 14 residues. The DNA for the CDR3 is TGTGCCAGCAGCCTAACGATTCAGGGGGAAAAACTGTTTCTT. Translating gives CASSLTIQGEKLFL.

As for this clonotype: Its ends do not fully match the called genes, so a read error is possible. Here the CDR3 DNA reads TGTGTCAGCGACGTCGAGCAGTACTTC. Translating it yields CVSDVEQYF. The chain uses TRBV11-2 and TRBJ2-7; D ambiguous. The germline CDR1 and CDR2 sequences are SGHAT and FQNNGV. This CDR3 has 9 residues. The full variable domain, its missing parts supplied by reference TRBV11-2 and TRBJ2-7, is EAGVAQSPRYKIIEKRQSVAFWCNPISGHATLYWYQQILGQGPKLLIQFQNNGVVDDSQLPKDRFSAERLKGVDSTLKIQPAKLEDSAVYLCVSDVEQYFGPGTRLTVT.